This TCR beta chain was found in a study of cytomegalovirus exposure and HLA in healthy donors. Study-wide findings and caveats: Later analysis identified a missense DCLRE1C variant that was linked to TCR beta V- and J-gene trimming. Specific recognition of CMV antigens was confirmed in vitro for a few chains (all CMV-associated).

About this clone: Its antigen is as yet unknown.

Germline-derived CDR1 and CDR2 are MNHEY and SMNVEV (reference sequence). The CDR3 consists of 16 residues. The germline V and J ends were trimmed by 5 bases and 1 base, with 15 bases remaining between them. Both 60 Vbeta primers and 13 Jbeta primers went into the PCR. TCRdb's table, derived via immunoSEQ multiplex PCR, lists solely in-frame clones and lacks some. Here the sample table reports more than 90,000 clones. Sequencing used PBMCs. V and J are TRBV27 and TRBJ2-4; D uncertain. This receptor was identified in a man aged 40-49 years in good health and CMV-seropositive. The CDR3 loop is CASSPYEVWAKNIQYF. The CDR3 DNA reads TGTGCCAGCAGTCCGTACGAGGTTTGGGCCAAAAACATTCAGTACTTC.